Listed below are T cell receptor beta chains from one sample, sequenced in a study of blood T cell repertoires in COVID-19. Repertoires were generated with immunoSEQ multiplex PCR, while TCRdb's copy carries only in-frame clones and drops some. Of roughly 230,000 clones listed, about 86% are singletons. Sequences were obtained from PBMCs or T cells enriched from blood (not recorded which). The source of these receptors is a man aged 45-60 years who had recovered from COVID-19. CDR3s include the opening cysteine and the closing phenylalanine or tryptophan. The D gene is left open where the match is weak. Expanded clones get a size class; other rows say once, few or many, or leave the size out.

j_gene,v_gene,d_gene,abundance,CDR3nt,CDR3aa
TRBJ2-6,TRBV6-2/TRBV6-3,TRBD1,once,TGTGCCAGCAGTCCGACAGGCAGGGGGTACTCTGGGGCCAACGTCCTGACTTTC,CASSPTGRGYSGANVLTF
TRBJ2-2,TRBV27,-,-,TGTGCCAGCAGGAGACTAGACACCGGGGAGCTGTTTTTT,CASRRLDTGELFF
TRBJ1-1,TRBV28,-,-,TGTGCCAGCACCCGTGTCGGTAAAGCTTTCTTT,CASTRVGKAFF
TRBJ2-3,TRBV7-9,-,-,TGTGCCGTCTATAAAGCACGGACTAGCACAGATACGCAGTATTTT,CAVYKARTSTDTQYF
TRBJ1-2,TRBV19,TRBD1,-,TGTGCCAGTAGTAAAGGGACAGGGGCCTATGGCTACACCTTC,CASSKGTGAYGYTF
TRBJ1-2,TRBV5-8,-,-,TGTGCCAGCAGTTCCGTAGTGGGGGCTGGCTACACCTTC,CASSSVVGAGYTF
TRBJ2-7,TRBV11-2,-,-,TGTGCCAGCAGCTCAGGTCCAGGGCTACTTTACGAGCAGTACTTC,CASSSGPGLLYEQYF
TRBJ1-1,TRBV18,-,-,TGTGCCAGCTCACCGGACAGCTCCGGGGAAGCTTTCTTT,CASSPDSSGEAFF
TRBJ2-5,TRBV10-3,-,-,TGTGCCATCAAGGGGACTTTTCAAGAGACCCAGTACTTC,CAIKGTFQETQYF
TRBJ1-5,TRBV19,TRBD1,-,TGTGCCAGTAGTCCAAACAGGGACAGGATTCAGCCCCAGCATTTT,CASSPNRDRIQPQHF
TRBJ2-7,TRBV28,TRBD2,-,TGTGCCAGCAGACCTGTAGCGGGAGGTAGCTCCTACGAGCAGTACTTC,CASRPVAGGSSYEQYF
TRBJ2-7,TRBV5-1,TRBD1,-,TGCGCCAGCAGCCGGGACGGGACAGGGTATGGTGAGCAGTACTTC,CASSRDGTGYGEQYF
TRBJ2-5,TRBV7-3,TRBD1,-,TGTGCCAGCAGCCCCCAAGGGGGCTACCAAGAGACCCAGTACTTC,CASSPQGGYQETQYF
TRBJ2-7,TRBV28,-,-,TGTGCCAGCAGGGTCTCGGGTCCGGGAGACTACGAGCAGTACTTC,CASRVSGPGDYEQYF
TRBJ1-2,TRBV7-9,-,-,TGTGCCAGCAGCACAAACTATGGCTACACCTTC,CASSTNYGYTF
TRBJ1-1,TRBV5-1,TRBD1,-,TGCGCCAGCAGCCCACCTGGGCGGACAGGAGATGAAGCTTTCTTT,CASSPPGRTGDEAFF
TRBJ1-1,TRBV5-1,-,-,TGCGCCAGCTCCACGGTGGGGGCCGTCATGAACACTGAAGCTTTCTTT,CASSTVGAVMNTEAFF
TRBJ2-2,TRBV24-1,-,-,TGTGCCACCAAGAGATCGGGGGACGGGAACACCGGGGAGCTGTTTTTT,CATKRSGDGNTGELFF
TRBJ1-5,TRBV7-9,TRBD1,-,TGTGCCAGCAGCTCAGAAGGGGGCATGGGTCAGCCCCAGCATTTT,CASSSEGGMGQPQHF
TRBJ1-4,TRBV2,-,-,TGTGCCAGCAATAAACAGGGTCAAACTAATGAAAAACTGTTTTTT,CASNKQGQTNEKLFF
TRBJ2-7,TRBV20-1,-,-,TGCAGTGCTAGTTCGTGGCAGGGAACCTACGAGCAGTACTTC,CSASSWQGTYEQYF
TRBJ2-3,TRBV11-3,TRBD2,once,TGTGCCAGCAGCTCCGGACTAGCGGGAGGGTGGGGCACAGATACGCAGTATTTT,CASSSGLAGGWGTDTQYF
TRBJ2-7,TRBV20-1,TRBD2,-,TGCAGTGCTAGTCGGTTAGCGGGAATCGGCCCCTACGAGCAGTACTTC,CSASRLAGIGPYEQYF
TRBJ2-2,TRBV9,TRBD2,-,TGTGCCAGCAGCGTAGAGGGACTACCGAACACCGGGGAGCTGTTTTTT,CASSVEGLPNTGELFF
TRBJ1-1,TRBV5-1,-,-,TGCGCCAGCAGCTTCTCAGACAGGAACACTGAAGCTTTCTTT,CASSFSDRNTEAFF
TRBJ1-5,TRBV28,-,-,TGTGCCAGCACCTTGCTCCAGAGCAGGCAGAGGCCCCAGCATTTT,CASTLLQSRQRPQHF
TRBJ1-2,TRBV3-1/TRBV3-2,-,-,TGTGCCAGCAGCCAAGCCGTCGGTCAGGGGCCCTTCGGCTACACCTTC,CASSQAVGQGPFGYTF
TRBJ1-4,TRBV10-3,TRBD1,-,TGTGCCATCAGTGAGTTTAAGACAGGGGGAAATAATGAAAAACTGTTTTTT,CAISEFKTGGNNEKLFF
TRBJ2-3,TRBV7-3,TRBD1,-,TGTGCCAGCAGCTATAGGCGCGGACAGGGCCTCTTAAGCACAGATACGCAGTATTTT,CASSYRRGQGLLSTDTQYF
TRBJ2-7,TRBV7-3,TRBD1,once,TGTGCCAGCAGCTTAGGACAGGGTGCCGAGCAGTACTTC,CASSLGQGAEQYF
TRBJ2-5,TRBV10-2,-,-,TGCGCCAGCAGCGGGATATCGCGTGGGGAGACCCAGTACTTC,CASSGISRGETQYF
TRBJ1-1,TRBV19,-,few,TGTGCCAGTAGTGCCCGGGACACCATGAACACTGAAGCTTTCTTT,CASSARDTMNTEAFF
TRBJ1-6,TRBV28,-,-,TGTGCCATCCAGGAGGGTCGGTCCTATAATTCACCCCTCCACTTT,CAIQEGRSYNSPLHF
TRBJ2-2,TRBV9,-,-,TGTGCCAGCACCAAGGAGGGGTTCACCGGGGAGCTGTTTTTT,CASTKEGFTGELFF
TRBJ1-4,TRBV7-9,TRBD1,-,TGTGCCAGCCGGACAGGGGGAGGAGATGAAAAACTGTTTTTT,CASRTGGGDEKLFF
TRBJ2-2,TRBV9,-,many,TGTGCCAGCAGCGTAGCCCTAGCTGCCACCGGGGAGCTGTTTTTT,CASSVALAATGELFF
TRBJ2-1,TRBV19,TRBD2,-,TGTGCCAGTAGCCCCGGGACTAGCGGTTACAATGAGCAGTTCTTC,CASSPGTSGYNEQFF
TRBJ1-2,TRBV7-3,-,-,TGTGCCAGCAGCCCTCTATATGGCTACACCTTC,CASSPLYGYTF
TRBJ1-1,TRBV5-1,-,-,TGCGCCAGCAGCTCCGCTGTGGGCGCTGAAGCTTTCTTT,CASSSAVGAEAFF
TRBJ2-3,TRBV4-2,TRBD2,-,TGTGCCAGCAGCCTTATAAGAGGGGGACTAGCGGGTAACACAGATACGCAGTATTTT,CASSLIRGGLAGNTDTQYF
TRBJ1-2,TRBV28,-,-,TGTGCCAGCAGCAGGACAGAGACGGGTAACTATGGCTACACCTTC,CASSRTETGNYGYTF
TRBJ2-5,TRBV5-1,-,-,TGCGCCAGCAGCGTGGGACTCCAAGAGACCCAGTACTTC,CASSVGLQETQYF
TRBJ2-2,TRBV10-3,TRBD1,-,TGTGCCATCAGGAGCGACAGGGTTAACACCGGGGAGCTGTTTTTT,CAIRSDRVNTGELFF
TRBJ2-5,TRBV5-4,TRBD1,-,TGTGCCAGCAGCGTGACAGGGGGCTTAAGGGAGACCCAGTACTTC,CASSVTGGLRETQYF
TRBJ1-6,TRBV5-1,-,-,TGCGCCAGCAGCTTGGGGGTGACAGCCTCCTATAATTCACCCCTCCACTTT,CASSLGVTASYNSPLHF
TRBJ2-5,TRBV7-2,-,-,TGTGCCAGCAGCTACCAAAGGGGAGGGGGAGAGACCCAGTACTTC,CASSYQRGGGETQYF
TRBJ2-7,TRBV7-3,-,-,TGTGCCAGCAGCTTAAACGGGAAATACGAGCAGTACTTC,CASSLNGKYEQYF
TRBJ1-1,TRBV5-5,-,-,TGTGCCAGCAGCCCTACAGGGACAACTGAAGCTTTCTTT,CASSPTGTTEAFF
TRBJ1-3,TRBV3-1/TRBV3-2,TRBD1,-,TGTGCCAGCAGCCAATGGGGGAGTGACAGGGGGACTAGAAACACCATATATTTT,CASSQWGSDRGTRNTIYF
TRBJ1-1,TRBV10-3,TRBD1,-,TGTGCCATCAGTGAGTCGGGGACAGCGAACACTGAAGCTTTCTTT,CAISESGTANTEAFF
TRBJ2-3,TRBV6-2/TRBV6-3,-,-,TGTGCCAGCAGCAACCTACCCGATACGCAGTATTTT,CASSNLPDTQYF
TRBJ2-7,TRBV4-3,-,-,TGCGCCAGCAGCCAAGGCGGGACGCCTTACGAGCAGTACTTC,CASSQGGTPYEQYF
TRBJ2-5,TRBV9,-,-,TGTGCCAGCAGCGTAGGAGCGCGGTACGGGGAGACCCAGTACTTC,CASSVGARYGETQYF
TRBJ2-7,TRBV10-2,-,many,TGCGCCAGCAGGGGGATGGGGGGGCACTACGAGCAGTACTTC,CASRGMGGHYEQYF
TRBJ1-5,TRBV18,TRBD1,-,TGTGCCAGCTCACTACAGGGGGCCGGCAATCAGCCCCAGCATTTT,CASSLQGAGNQPQHF
TRBJ2-4,TRBV11-3,TRBD1,-,TGTGCCAGCAGCTTAACACAGACACAGGGGGCCAAAAACATTCAGTACTTC,CASSLTQTQGAKNIQYF
TRBJ1-2,TRBV10-3,TRBD1,-,TGTGCCATCAGTGAATACAGGGGGCATGGCTACACCTTC,CAISEYRGHGYTF
TRBJ2-7,TRBV6-5,TRBD1,few,TGTGCCAGCAGGCAAGACAGGGGACGCTACGAGCAGTACTTC,CASRQDRGRYEQYF